These 27 T cell receptor beta chains were sequenced from one sample in a study of a mutant IDH1 vaccine in newly diagnosed glioma. The method was immunoSEQ multiplex PCR; TCRdb's version includes in-frame clones alone and lacks a portion of them. In the table there are 25,000 to 35,000 clones, about 90% of which are singletons. Which antigens these TCRs recognize remains unknown. The time point denotes: week 11, during vaccination. Doses comprised 300 ug of mutant IDH1 20-mer peptide each, plus topical imiquimod. This specimen consisted of PBMCs, obtained from a glioma patient whose treatment included an IDH1 peptide vaccine. The receptors stem from a man aged 18 to 30 with glioma.

The V and J genes are TRBV4-1 and TRBJ2-1, with D possibly being TRBD2 (6 bases). Germline CDR1 is MGHRA and CDR2 is YSYEKL. V dropped 0 bases and J dropped 4 bases, with 10 bases sitting between them. The CDR3 sequence is 15 residues long. The chain's CDR3 is CASSQEEGLYNEQFF. The CDR3 DNA sequence: TGCGCCAGCAGCCAAGAAGAGGGACTTTACAATGAGCAGTTCTTC.

The chain joins TRBV5-3 to TRBJ1-1; possible D gene TRBD1, 5 bases. TRBV5-3 is an ORF; its function is uncertain. The germline V and J ends were trimmed by 0 bases and 4 bases, with 10 bases remaining between them. The CDR3 runs to 14 residues. CDR3 nucleotides: TGTGCCAGAAGCTTGGCCGGGGCGACCACTGAAGCTTTCTTT. Translation: CARSLAGATTEAFF.

This clone was picked up a small number of times. The rearrangement uses TRBV7-9 and TRBJ2-7, with 7 bases identical to TRBD1. The V and J ends lost 6 bases and 2 bases, in that order; junction bases with no gene match: 10. Germline CDR1 reads SEHNR; CDR2 reads FQNEAQ (reference sequence). The CDR3 consists of 15 residues. The CDR3 reads CASSPTGALTYEQYF. The CDR3 coding sequence is TGTGCCAGCAGTCCTACAGGGGCCCTAACCTACGAGCAGTACTTC.

The genes are TRBV5-6 and TRBJ2-3; 12 bases map to TRBD2. Unmatched junction bases numbered 7, after V lost 4 bases and J lost 7 bases. This CDR3 is built from 15 residues. Germline V lookup: CDR1 SGHDT, CDR2 YYEEEE. DNA of the CDR3: TGTGCCAGCAGCGGGGGGACTAGCGGGTTGAATACGCAGTATTTT. Translating it yields CASSGGTSGLNTQYF.

The chain employs TRBV5-1 and TRBJ2-2; D might be TRBD1 (5 bases). Trimming removed 0 bases at V and 4 bases at J, with 19 bases between. The germline gives CDR1 SGHRS, CDR2 YFSETQ. CDR3 length equals 18 residues. Here the CDR3 reads CASSLDRPIYDRTGELFF. The CDR3 region has the DNA TGCGCCAGCAGCTTGGACAGGCCGATCTACGACCGCACCGGGGAGCTGTTTTTT.

The chain is built from TRBV5-1 and TRBJ2-7; 7 nucleotides align to TRBD1. With 5 bases clipped from V and 3 bases from J, the junction kept 8 bases outside the gene matches. The CDR3 spans 14 residues. Germline V gene data show CDR1 as SGHRS and CDR2 as YFSETQ. The CDR3 nucleotides read TGCGCCAGCAGGCTTTGGACAGGCCTCTACGAGCAGTACTTC. Amino acid sequence: CASRLWTGLYEQYF. Filled out from reference TRBV5-1 and TRBJ2-7, the complete variable domain reads KAGVTQTPRYLIKTRGQQVTLSCSPISGHRSVSWYQQTPGQGLQFLFEYFSETQRNKGNFPGRFSGRQFSNSRSEMNVSTLELGDSALYLCASRLWTGLYEQYFGPGTRLTVT.

The rearrangement joins TRBV6-6 to TRBJ1-1, with D maybe TRBD1 (6 bases). Trimming pared 6 bases from V and 1 base from J, leaving 18 bases between. The CDR3 totals 16 residues. The V gene's germline CDR1 is MNHNY and CDR2 SVGAGI (reference sequence). CDR3 sequence (DNA): TGTGCCAGCAGCACACGCGTCACGGGACAGAACACTGAAGCTTTCTTT. Protein sequence: CASSTRVTGQNTEAFF.

This sequence joins TRBV28 and TRBJ2-2, with D hard to call. Per the germline V gene, CDR1 is MDHEN and CDR2 is SYDVKM. This CDR3 contains 12 residues. V lost 5 bases, J lost 6 bases, and 7 bases lay in between. CDR3 protein: CASSRAAGELFF. The CDR3 DNA follows: TGTGCCAGCAGTAGGGCGGCCGGGGAGCTGTTTTTT.

The chain uses TRBV30 and TRBJ2-7; a weak D match, TRBD1 (6 bases). Trimming took off 0 bases at V and 7 bases at J, with 25 bases between the two ends. CDR3 length: 17 amino acids. From germline, CDR1 is GTSNPN and CDR2 SVGIG (reference sequence). The CDR3, as DNA: TGTGCCTGGAGTGTAGACTTAACGGACAGCCGGAATGGTGAGCAGTACTTC. Its translation is CAWSVDLTDSRNGEQYF.

V usage is TRBV4-2 and J usage is TRBJ2-7; D tentatively fits TRBD1 or TRBD2 (5 bases each). CDR1 and CDR2 from the germline V gene are LGHNA and YNFKEQ. The CDR3 totals 15 residues. V lost 0 bases to trimming and J lost 6 bases, with 15 bases between them. In DNA, the CDR3 is TGTGCCAGCAGCCAAGATAACGGCAGGGACGCCGAGCAGTACTTC. Protein sequence: CASSQDNGRDAEQYF.

V is TRBV6-5 and J is TRBJ1-3, with a possible D match to TRBD1 (5 bases). The CDR3 loop spans 14 amino acids. CDR1 MNHEY and CDR2 SVGAGI come from the germline V gene. Trimming removed 6 bases from V and 2 bases from J, with 11 bases in between. CDR3 DNA: TGTGCCAGCAGGTCAGGGAGTACTGGAAACACCATATATTTT. It is translated as CASRSGSTGNTIYF.

The V call is TRBV2, the J call TRBJ1-2; D unresolved. This CDR3 is built from 13 residues. Germline assignment: CDR1 SNHLY and CDR2 FYNNEI. Trimming took off 7 bases at V and 5 bases at J, with 14 bases between the two ends. The CDR3 spells CASTLSFLYGYTF. CDR3 sequence (DNA): TGTGCCAGCACCCTCTCTTTTCTATATGGCTACACCTTC.

The rearrangement uses TRBV14 and TRBJ2-1; maybe TRBD2 (7 bases). The CDR3 contains 14 residues. The germline gives CDR1 SGHDN, CDR2 FVKESK. Trimming shortened V by 2 bases and J by 12 bases, and 17 bases separated the two germline ends. DNA of the CDR3: TGTGCCAGCAGCCAAAAATTGAAGGGAGGGGGGCAGTTCTTC. This codes for CASSQKLKGGGQFF.

This clone appeared once. The rearrangement joins TRBV18 to TRBJ1-1; no reliable D call. This CDR3 comprises 13 residues. Trimming shortened V by 2 bases and J by 4 bases, and 8 bases separated the two germline ends. Germline V lookup: CDR1 KGHSH, CDR2 LQKENI. This CDR3 reads CASSPETSTEAFF. The CDR3 DNA is TGTGCCAGCTCACCAGAGACAAGCACTGAAGCTTTCTTT.

The rearrangement links TRBV9 to TRBJ2-3; no reliable D call. Trimming cost V 0 bases and J 2 bases, with 7 bases left between them. The CDR3 is made up of 14 amino acids. Looked up from germline, CDR1 is SGDLS and CDR2 is YYNGEE. CDR3 DNA sequence: TGTGCCAGCAGCGTAGAACAGACCACAGATACGCAGTATTTT. This encodes CASSVEQTTDTQYF.

The chain links TRBV18 to TRBJ1-1; perhaps TRBD1 as D (5 bases). Looked up from germline, CDR1 is KGHSH and CDR2 is LQKENI. V lost 4 bases, J lost 4 bases, and 10 bases lay in between. This CDR3 is built from 13 residues. This CDR3 reads CASSQRQPTEAFF. CDR3 DNA: TGTGCCAGCTCACAAAGACAGCCCACTGAAGCTTTCTTT.

The V call is TRBV6-5, the J call TRBJ2-5; 10 nucleotides match TRBD1. Germline CDR1 and CDR2: MNHEY and SVGAGI. This CDR3 spans 14 amino acids. The junction had 7 bases not matched to a gene; V was cut back by 6 bases and J by 6 bases. As DNA, the CDR3 is TGTGCCAGCAGGCAGGGACAGGGGAGGAAGACCCAGTACTTC. This gives the protein CASRQGQGRKTQYF.

The chain links TRBV6-1 to TRBJ2-7; D possibly corresponds to TRBD2 (5 bases). V was trimmed by 6 bases and J by 4 bases, leaving 13 bases between them. Germline CDR1 and CDR2: MNHNS and SASEGT. CDR3 length: 13 residues. Here the CDR3 reads CASRLDPAYEQYF. The CDR3 DNA reads as TGTGCCAGCAGACTAGATCCCGCTTACGAGCAGTACTTC.

The gene calls are TRBV15 and TRBJ1-1, with TRBD1 as a possible D gene (6 bases). V was trimmed by 4 bases and J by 10 bases, leaving 16 bases between them. This CDR3 has 13 residues. CDR1 and CDR2 from the germline V gene are LNHNV and YYDKDF (reference sequence). For the CDR3, the DNA is TGTGCCACCAGCACGGGGTGGGGACATGGAGCTTTCTTT. Amino acid sequence: CATSTGWGHGAFF.

V gene TRBV6-5 combines with J gene TRBJ2-2; possibly TRBD1 for D (5 bases). Germline V CDR1 and CDR2: MNHEY, SVGAGI. The V gene lost 6 bases and the J gene lost 6 bases, with 14 bases spanning the gap. The CDR3 sequence is 14 residues long. The DNA for the CDR3 is TGTGCCAGCAGACAGGACCCTTTACCCGGGGAGCTGTTTTTT. Its translation: CASRQDPLPGELFF.

Here the CDR3 DNA reads TGTGCCAGCAGCCGGGTTGGTGGGGAGCTGTTTTTT. It specifies CASSRVGGELFF. The rearrangement links TRBV5-4 to TRBJ2-2; D unresolved. The V end lost 4 bases, the J end lost 8 bases, and 9 bases lay between the germline ends. The CDR3 has 12 amino acids. Germline lookup yields CDR1 SGHNT and CDR2 YYREEE (reference sequence).

V gene TRBV9 combines with J gene TRBJ1-1; D uncertain. Per the germline V gene, CDR1 is SGDLS and CDR2 is YYNGEE. The ends were cut back, 0 bases at V and 4 bases at J, with 13 bases in the middle. The CDR3 extends over 15 amino acids. CDR3 loop: CASSVVPAVSTEAFF. In nucleotides, the CDR3 is TGTGCCAGCAGCGTAGTGCCCGCCGTAAGCACTGAAGCTTTCTTT. Supplemented by reference TRBV9 and TRBJ1-1, the full variable domain reads DSGVTQTPKHLITATGQRVTLRCSPRSGDLSVYWYQQSLDQGLQFLIQYYNGEERAKGNILERFSAQQFPDLHSELNLSSLELGDSALYFCASSVVPAVSTEAFFGQGTRLTVV.

V usage is TRBV30 and J usage is TRBJ2-2; 8 positions match TRBD2. The germline CDR1 and CDR2 sequences are GTSNPN and SVGIG (reference sequence). The junction had 8 bases not matched to a gene; V was cut back by 1 base and J by 1 base. The CDR3 spans 17 residues. For the CDR3, the DNA is TGTGCCTGGAGTGCCCCCCAGGGACTAGAGAACACCGGGGAGCTGTTTTTT. Protein product: CAWSAPQGLENTGELFF.

The V and J genes are TRBV21-1 and TRBJ2-5; the table assigns TRBD2, which was not confirmed against the DNA. TRBV21-1 is described as a pseudogene. The CDR3 is 11 residues long. The CDR3: CASSRGVTQYF. The CDR3 DNA reads TGTGCCAGCAGCAGGGGGGTGACCCAGTACTTC.

This clone was seen just once. The gene calls are TRBV27 and TRBJ1-1; D unresolved. The V and J ends lost 7 bases and 3 bases respectively, with 9 bases between them. The CDR3 runs to 12 residues. CDR1 is MNHEY and CDR2 is SMNVEV in the germline V gene (reference sequence). CDR3 protein: CASKRRDTEAFF. The CDR3, as DNA: TGTGCCAGCAAGCGGAGGGACACTGAAGCTTTCTTT.

The chain recombines TRBV11-2 with TRBJ2-7, with 10 bases that match TRBD2. This CDR3 has 14 amino acids. Trimming took 5 bases from V and 6 from J; bases not matched to a gene: 7. Germline lookup yields CDR1 SGHAT and CDR2 FQNNGV. The CDR3 DNA reads TGTGCCAGCAGCCTGCTAGCGGGAGTGTTCGAGCAGTACTTC. This sequence encodes CASSLLAGVFEQYF.

The chain joins TRBV5-8 to TRBJ1-1; tentative D call: TRBD1 (6 bases). The germline CDR1 and CDR2 sequences are SGHTS and YDEGEE. The CDR3 runs to 16 residues. Trimming shortened V by 6 bases and J by 4 bases, and 22 bases separated the two germline ends. CDR3: CASTHRVASLGTEAFF. CDR3 nucleotides: TGTGCCAGCACCCACAGGGTCGCAAGTTTGGGCACTGAAGCTTTCTTT.